Listed here are 18 T cell receptor beta chains from one sample, sequenced in a study of breast tumors, draining lymph nodes, adjacent tissues (dated by TCRdb to the mid-2010s). The axillary draining lymph nodes of breast cancer patients were the source of the lymph node samples. The method was multiplex PCR. Sequenced using an Illumina HiSeq 2000. TCRdb itself trimmed the public reads at Q25 with fastp, ran MiXCR and retained productive beta chains. Identical CDR3 protein sequences are pooled into one entry, listed with their most common genes and DNA. A total of some 250,000 distinct CDR3 sequences appear in this sample, less than 40% of them only once. Together, the top ten hold approximately 3.6% of the sample. The sequenced sample consisted of axillary lymph node tissue. These receptors originate from a female donor with breast cancer. Some clones in this sample may be carry-over from other donors' samples.

This clonotype was counted ten times or more. The rearrangement joins TRBV19 to TRBJ2-2; TRBD1 matches at 12 bases. The V and J ends lost 5 bases and 2 bases, in that order; junction bases with no gene match: 6. The CDR3 covers 17 residues. CDR1 is LNHDA, CDR2 SQIVND, per germline (reference sequence). The CDR3 protein is CASSERDRGLNTGELFF. CDR3 DNA: TGTGCCAGTAGTGAAAGGGACAGGGGGCTTAACACCGGGGAGCTGTTTTTT.

This clonotype was found many times. The CDR3 spells CATSDLRTGAGDNEQFF. Here the CDR3 DNA reads TGTGCCACCAGTGATCTGCGGACAGGGGCAGGAGACAATGAGCAGTTCTTC. V usage is TRBV24-1 and J usage is TRBJ2-1, with 9 bases identical to TRBD1. Losses at the gene ends were 3 bases for V and 5 bases for J; bases not matched to a gene: 10. The CDR3 extends over 17 amino acids. Per the germline V gene, CDR1 is KGHDR and CDR2 is SFDVKD.

This clonotype has ten or more counts. The V and J genes are TRBV12-3 or TRBV12-4 and TRBJ1-2; the match to TRBD1 covers 9 bases. V lost 3 bases and J lost 1; bases outside the gene matches: 3. This CDR3 contains 15 residues. The CDR3 nucleotides read TGTGCCAGCAGTTTCCGGGACAGGGTTAACTATGGCTACACCTTC. The encoded protein is CASSFRDRVNYGYTF.

The table lists this clonotype with many counts. The rearrangement links TRBV25-1 to TRBJ1-2; the D gene is possibly TRBD1 (5 bases). Germline values: CDR1 MGHDK, CDR2 SYGVNS. V dropped 0 bases and J dropped 4 bases, with 12 bases sitting between them. The CDR3 covers 15 residues. CDR3 nucleotide sequence: TGTGCCAGCAGTGAATATCGGCAGGGTGGCTATGGCTACACCTTC. Protein product: CASSEYRQGGYGYTF.

The chain uses TRBV20-1 and TRBJ1-1; possibly TRBD1 for D (5 bases). CDR1 and CDR2 (germline): DFQATT, SNEGSKA (reference sequence). The ends were cut back, 4 bases at V and 4 bases at J, with 13 bases in the middle. The CDR3 extends over 13 amino acids. Written as DNA, the CDR3 is TGCAGTGCTAACGAGGGGCGCGGCACTGAAGCTTTCTTT. Protein sequence: CSANEGRGTEAFF.

This clonotype was found many times. The V and J genes are TRBV15 and TRBJ2-7; D is perhaps TRBD2 (5 bases). CDR3 length equals 13 residues. Germline V gene data show CDR1 as LNHNV and CDR2 as YYDKDF (reference sequence). V gave up 1 base and J gave up 7 bases, with 11 bases separating them. CDR3 sequence reads: CATSRGGLLEQYF. The CDR3 DNA follows: TGTGCCACCAGCAGAGGAGGGCTTTTGGAGCAGTACTTC.

The chain carries TRBV12-3 or TRBV12-4 and TRBJ2-1, with no clear D. The CDR3 loop spans 14 amino acids. Trimming left V 3 bases short and J 5 bases short, with 11 bases between. For the CDR3, the DNA is TGTGCCAGCAGTTTCGTCGGCCTAAACAATGAGCAGTTCTTC. Translation gives CASSFVGLNNEQFF.

In its sample, this clonotype was seen many times. The rearrangement joins TRBV11-3 to TRBJ2-7; perhaps D is TRBD1 or TRBD2 (6 bases each). The length of the CDR3 is 15 residues. Germline CDR1 reads SGHNT; CDR2 reads YENEEA. V lost 4 bases to trimming and J lost 0 bases, with 13 bases between them. CDR3 loop: CASSWRGQGSYEQYF. CDR3 coding DNA: TGTGCCAGCAGCTGGCGGGGACAAGGCTCCTACGAGCAGTACTTC.

The rearrangement uses TRBV2 and TRBJ2-3; the D call may be TRBD1 or TRBD2 (7 bases each). Germline V gives CDR1 SNHLY, CDR2 FYNNEI. Trimming removed 2 bases at V and 1 base at J, with 13 bases between. The CDR3 has 16 residues. As DNA, the CDR3 is TGTGCCAGCAGTGAATCCAGGGGGGGAGGCACAGATACGCAGTATTTT. This translates into CASSESRGGGTDTQYF.

A remark on this clonotype: A much larger clone lies one base from this, so it may be a read error. J is TRBJ1-2 and V is TRBV11-2; D remains ambiguous. The germline V and J ends were trimmed by 5 bases and 4 bases, with 14 bases remaining between them. The CDR3 is 14 amino acids. Germline values: CDR1 SGHAT, CDR2 FQNNGV. The CDR3 here is CASSLWAGTYGYTF. The DNA of the CDR3 is TGTGCCAGCAGCCTGTGGGCGGGAACCTATGGCTACACCTTC.

The sample holds a few counts of this clonotype. This sequence joins TRBV11-3 and TRBJ2-6, with 9 bases matching TRBD1. Trimming at V came to 4 bases and at J to 1 base, leaving 5 bases not matched to a gene. The length of the CDR3 is 17 residues. Per the germline V gene, CDR1 is SGHNT and CDR2 is YENEEA. The CDR3 loop reads CASSSGTGSSGANVLTF. The CDR3, as DNA: TGTGCCAGCAGCTCCGGGACAGGGTCGTCTGGGGCCAACGTCCTGACTTTC.

This clonotype was counted at least ten times. This chain connects TRBV18 to TRBJ2-7; D is unclear. With 6 bases removed from V and 5 bases from J, the gap between germline ends came to 14 bases. Germline-derived CDR1 and CDR2 are KGHSH and LQKENI. CDR3 size: 13 residues. The CDR3 region is CASSPPVRNEQYF. CDR3 bases: TGTGCCAGCTCCCCCCCGGTCCGGAACGAGCAGTACTTC.

There are many counts of this clonotype. This chain's CDR3 is CASSFSESSYEQYF. The CDR3 DNA reads TGTGCCAGCAGTTTTTCTGAGAGCTCCTACGAGCAGTACTTC. The chain uses TRBV6-5 and TRBJ2-7; D is unclear. Germline values: CDR1 MNHEY, CDR2 SVGAGI. The ends were cut back, 4 bases at V and 0 bases at J, with 10 bases in the middle. The CDR3 consists of 14 residues.

This clonotype was seen repeatedly, ten times or more. The chain is built from TRBV5-8 and TRBJ2-1; 8 positions agree with TRBD1. Germline V lookup: CDR1 SGHTS, CDR2 YDEGEE. V was pared by 4 bases and J by 12 bases, with 3 bases of the junction left unmatched. There are 11 residues in the CDR3. CDR3 region: CASSIDRGQFF. CDR3 sequence (DNA): TGTGCCAGCAGCATCGACAGGGGGCAGTTCTTC.

This clonotype was detected ten times or more. The V and J genes are TRBV5-1 and TRBJ2-7; D gene ambiguous. V was clipped by 4 bases and J by 0 bases, with 17 bases between them. The germline V gene has CDR1 SGHRS and CDR2 YFSETQ. The CDR3 covers 16 residues. This CDR3 is CASSPALGESSYEQYF. DNA of the CDR3: TGCGCCAGCAGCCCAGCCCTAGGTGAAAGCTCCTACGAGCAGTACTTC.

This clonotype was picked up many times. The chain links TRBV6-6 to TRBJ2-5; D remains ambiguous. Trimming cost V 2 bases and J 2 bases, with 15 bases left between them. Germline V CDR1 and CDR2: MNHNY, SVGAGI (reference sequence). There are 16 residues in the CDR3. CDR3 amino acids: CASSYSRAPKQETQYF. CDR3 bases: TGTGCCAGCAGTTACAGCCGGGCCCCCAAACAAGAGACCCAGTACTTC.

The chain links TRBV6-1 to TRBJ1-5; the D gene is possibly TRBD1 (6 bases). Germline loops: CDR1 MNHNS, CDR2 SASEGT. The CDR3 is 15 amino acids. Trimming shortened V by 6 bases and J by 6 bases, and 18 bases separated the two germline ends. The CDR3: CASRTSRGKSQPQHF. The CDR3 coding sequence is TGTGCCAGCAGGACGAGCAGGGGTAAAAGTCAGCCCCAGCATTTT.

A single count supports this clonotype. At one end the junction does not follow the germline gene, possibly because of a read error. The chain has TRBV7-8 and TRBJ1-2; weak D call: TRBD1 (5 bases). The germline V gene has CDR1 SGHVS and CDR2 FQNEAQ. The CDR3 is 15 residues long. The CDR3 is CASSPRPQRDYGYPF. Written as DNA, the CDR3 is TGTGCCAGCAGCCCCCGGCCCCAACGGGACTATGGCTACCCCTTC.